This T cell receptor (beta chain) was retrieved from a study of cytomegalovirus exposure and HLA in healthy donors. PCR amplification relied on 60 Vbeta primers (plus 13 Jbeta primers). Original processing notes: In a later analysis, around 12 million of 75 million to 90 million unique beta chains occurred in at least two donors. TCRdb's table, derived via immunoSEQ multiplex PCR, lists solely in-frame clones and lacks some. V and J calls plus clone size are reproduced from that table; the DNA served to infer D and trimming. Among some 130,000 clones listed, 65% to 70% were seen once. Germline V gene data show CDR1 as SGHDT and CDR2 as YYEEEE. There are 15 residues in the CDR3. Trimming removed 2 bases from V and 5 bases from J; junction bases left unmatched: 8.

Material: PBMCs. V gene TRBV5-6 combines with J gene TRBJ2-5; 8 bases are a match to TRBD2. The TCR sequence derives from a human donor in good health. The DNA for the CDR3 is TGTGCCAGCAGCTTCCTGAGCGGGAGTTGGGAGACCCAGTACTTC. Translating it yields CASSFLSGSWETQYF.